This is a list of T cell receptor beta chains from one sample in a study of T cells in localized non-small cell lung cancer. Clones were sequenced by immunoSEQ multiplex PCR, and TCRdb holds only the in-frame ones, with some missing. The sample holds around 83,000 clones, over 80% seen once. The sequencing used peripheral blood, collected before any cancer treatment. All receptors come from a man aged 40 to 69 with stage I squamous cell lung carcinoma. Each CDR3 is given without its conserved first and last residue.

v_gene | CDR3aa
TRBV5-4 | ASSLLDTGELF
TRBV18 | ASSQLTGGGGYT
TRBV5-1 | ASSLGGGGNTEAF
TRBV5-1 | ASSSRGSYT
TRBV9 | ASSVSPPTGVPNEQF
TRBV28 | ASRRGQPGPYEQY
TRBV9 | ASSVVGSGGLNEQY
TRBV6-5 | ASSLQGTYNEQF
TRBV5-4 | ASSGQGFNGYT
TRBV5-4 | ASSSNGGMNTEAF
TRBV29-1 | SVGGGLAGAQQRGELF
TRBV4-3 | ASSQQDRGEKLF
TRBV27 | ASSLSSVEETQY
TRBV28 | ASKSGGITDTQY
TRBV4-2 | ASSQEGRVSGGELF
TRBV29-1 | SAVNTEAF
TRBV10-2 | ASRVLTNTEAF
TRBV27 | ASSGPGRVKTEAF
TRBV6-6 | ASSYGETQY
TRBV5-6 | ASSWTGDDEAF
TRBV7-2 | ATPEGGPPETQY
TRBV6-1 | ASSEAILRDRSNTEAF
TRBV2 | ASSQGPVYGYT
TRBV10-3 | AISGGGLLTGYT
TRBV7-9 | ASSFPGTPGNTIY
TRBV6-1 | ASRLGAGSGETQY
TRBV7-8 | ASSLAGTGELF
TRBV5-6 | ASTPAGGPYNEQF
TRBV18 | ASSPLPTESYSNQPQH
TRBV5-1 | ASSLDSIQSAPQH
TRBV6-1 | ASSEAGNQPQH
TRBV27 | ASSGTGGETQY
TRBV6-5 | ATSRPGGAGGYT
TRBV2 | ASSFSGTPIYNEQF
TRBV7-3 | ASSLQSWTDTQY
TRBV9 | ASSSTGGNQPQH
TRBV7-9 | ASSGRGMNTEAF